Listed below are T cell receptor beta chains from one sample, sequenced in a study of T-cell reconstitution after alpha-beta-depleted transplantation in children. One entry per CDR3 protein, called by TCRdb with MiXCR from the PCR reads. Here the sample spans about 980,000 distinct CDR3 sequences, about 29% being singletons. The material sequenced was PBMCs, mostly from graft donor cells, taken 360 days after TCRalphabeta/CD19-depleted stem cell transplant. The receptors originated from a boy under two years old who had a stem cell transplant for SCID, so the T cells may come from the graft donor. The CDR3 runs from the conserved cysteine through the conserved F or W. The D gene is left open where the match is weak. Not all rows give a size; the values are once, few, many and, for expanded clones, a class.

j_call: TRBJ1-4; d_call: NA; v_call: TRBV6-1; clone_size: few; cdr3_length: 14; cdr3_aa: CASSRNTGSGKLFF; cdr3_nt: TGTGCCAGCAGTCGAAACACAGGGTCTGGAAAACTGTTTTTT
j_call: TRBJ2-3; d_call: TRBD1; v_call: TRBV27; clone_size: NA; cdr3_length: 15; cdr3_aa: CASSPQRGRTDTQYF; cdr3_nt: TGTGCCAGCAGCCCCCAGAGGGGGCGCACAGATACGCAGTATTTT
j_call: TRBJ2-1; d_call: NA; v_call: TRBV18; clone_size: NA; cdr3_length: 15; cdr3_aa: CASSPERFSYNEQFF; cdr3_nt: TGTGCCAGCTCGCCTGAAAGGTTCTCCTACAATGAGCAGTTCTTC
j_call: TRBJ1-2; d_call: NA; v_call: TRBV5-6; clone_size: few; cdr3_length: 14; cdr3_aa: CASIMAAGDYGYTF; cdr3_nt: TGTGCCAGCATCATGGCGGCAGGGGACTATGGCTACACCTTC
j_call: TRBJ2-3; d_call: NA; v_call: TRBV15; clone_size: NA; cdr3_length: 15; cdr3_aa: CATSRDRRTADTQYF; cdr3_nt: TGTGCCACCAGCAGAGATCGTAGGACCGCAGATACGCAGTATTTT
j_call: TRBJ2-3; d_call: NA; v_call: TRBV7-3; clone_size: few; cdr3_length: 16; cdr3_aa: CASSLGGAANTDTQYF; cdr3_nt: TGTGCCAGCAGCCTTGGAGGGGCTGCTAACACAGATACGCAGTATTTT
j_call: TRBJ2-1; d_call: TRBD2; v_call: TRBV15; clone_size: NA; cdr3_length: 15; cdr3_aa: CATSRDHTSAREQFF; cdr3_nt: TGTGCCACCAGCAGAGATCACACTAGCGCCAGAGAGCAGTTCTTC
j_call: TRBJ1-1; d_call: NA; v_call: TRBV10-3; clone_size: NA; cdr3_length: 15; cdr3_aa: CAISGLYRVDTEAFF; cdr3_nt: TGTGCCATCAGCGGACTTTACAGGGTGGACACTGAAGCTTTCTTT
j_call: TRBJ2-5; d_call: NA; v_call: TRBV20-1; clone_size: few; cdr3_length: 13; cdr3_aa: CSASGGALNWLYF; cdr3_nt: TGCAGTGCTAGCGGCGGGGCCCTTAACTGGTTGTACTTC
j_call: TRBJ2-3; d_call: NA; v_call: TRBV7-6; clone_size: NA; cdr3_length: 15; cdr3_aa: CASSLPSASTDTQYF; cdr3_nt: TGTGCCAGCAGCTTACCTAGCGCTAGCACAGATACGCAGTATTTT
j_call: TRBJ2-1; d_call: NA; v_call: TRBV6-5; clone_size: NA; cdr3_length: 14; cdr3_aa: CASSYADGNNEQFF; cdr3_nt: TGTGCCAGCAGTTACGCGGACGGTAACAATGAGCAGTTCTTC
j_call: TRBJ2-1; d_call: NA; v_call: TRBV5-5; clone_size: NA; cdr3_length: 15; cdr3_aa: CASSRDGGLYNEQFF; cdr3_nt: TGTGCCAGCAGCCGCGACGGGGGCCTTTACAATGAGCAGTTCTTC
j_call: TRBJ2-5; d_call: TRBD2; v_call: TRBV9; clone_size: few; cdr3_length: 15; cdr3_aa: CASSKSGLAQETQYF; cdr3_nt: TGTGCCAGCAGTAAATCAGGACTAGCCCAAGAGACCCAGTACTTC
j_call: TRBJ2-1; d_call: NA; v_call: TRBV6-5; clone_size: few; cdr3_length: 15; cdr3_aa: CASSYSSGRPNEQFF; cdr3_nt: TGTGCCAGCAGTTACTCCTCGGGACGGCCGAATGAGCAGTTCTTC
j_call: TRBJ2-1; d_call: TRBD2; v_call: TRBV5-1; clone_size: NA; cdr3_length: 16; cdr3_aa: CASSLIPLAGVNEQFF; cdr3_nt: TGCGCCAGCAGCTTGATACCCCTAGCGGGGGTGAATGAGCAGTTCTTC
j_call: TRBJ1-1; d_call: NA; v_call: TRBV12-3/TRBV12-4; clone_size: NA; cdr3_length: 15; cdr3_aa: CASRAQGSLNTEAFF; cdr3_nt: TGTGCCAGCCGAGCCCAAGGGAGCCTGAACACTGAAGCTTTCTTT
j_call: TRBJ1-4; d_call: NA; v_call: TRBV4-2; clone_size: NA; cdr3_length: 14; cdr3_aa: CASSPGTINEKLFF; cdr3_nt: TGTGCCAGCAGTCCCGGGACCATTAATGAAAAACTGTTTTTT
j_call: TRBJ1-1; d_call: NA; v_call: TRBV18; clone_size: once; cdr3_length: 16; cdr3_aa: CASSPSPGQPNTEAFF; cdr3_nt: TGTGCCAGCTCACCTTCTCCGGGACAACCGAACACTGAAGCTTTCTTT
j_call: TRBJ2-6; d_call: NA; v_call: TRBV12-3/TRBV12-4; clone_size: NA; cdr3_length: 15; cdr3_aa: CASTTSGVGANVLTF; cdr3_nt: TGTGCCAGCACCACGTCGGGAGTAGGGGCCAACGTCCTGACTTTC
j_call: TRBJ2-7; d_call: TRBD2; v_call: TRBV12-3/TRBV12-4; clone_size: NA; cdr3_length: 18; cdr3_aa: CASSLAPLPAGGNYEQYF; cdr3_nt: TGTGCCAGCAGTTTAGCACCCCTCCCTGCGGGGGGAAACTACGAGCAGTACTTC
j_call: TRBJ2-3; d_call: TRBD1; v_call: TRBV5-1; clone_size: few; cdr3_length: 13; cdr3_aa: CASRGQHTDTQYF; cdr3_nt: TGCGCCAGCAGGGGACAGCACACAGATACGCAGTATTTT
j_call: TRBJ2-1; d_call: NA; v_call: TRBV7-9; clone_size: NA; cdr3_length: 16; cdr3_aa: CASSSAPGGGYNEQFF; cdr3_nt: TGTGCCAGCAGCTCGGCCCCCGGGGGCGGCTACAATGAGCAGTTCTTC
j_call: TRBJ2-7; d_call: NA; v_call: TRBV4-2; clone_size: once; cdr3_length: 17; cdr3_aa: CASSPALGTSISYEQYF; cdr3_nt: TGTGCCAGCAGCCCTGCCCTGGGGACGTCCATCTCCTACGAGCAGTACTTC
j_call: TRBJ2-3; d_call: TRBD2; v_call: TRBV12-3/TRBV12-4; clone_size: many; cdr3_length: 15; cdr3_aa: CASTWGGAGTDTQYF; cdr3_nt: TGTGCCAGCACCTGGGGAGGGGCGGGCACAGATACGCAGTATTTT
j_call: TRBJ2-7; d_call: TRBD1; v_call: TRBV5-1; clone_size: NA; cdr3_length: 15; cdr3_aa: CASSLRLKTGDEQYF; cdr3_nt: TGCGCCAGCAGCCTTCGACTCAAGACAGGGGATGAGCAGTACTTC
j_call: TRBJ2-2; d_call: NA; v_call: TRBV4-2; clone_size: few; cdr3_length: 18; cdr3_aa: CASSPWGLRGTNTGELFF; cdr3_nt: TGTGCCAGCAGCCCATGGGGGCTTCGGGGGACCAACACCGGGGAGCTGTTTTTT
j_call: TRBJ2-5; d_call: NA; v_call: TRBV20-1; clone_size: few; cdr3_length: 14; cdr3_aa: CSARTKWSKETQYF; cdr3_nt: TGCAGTGCTAGAACCAAATGGAGCAAAGAGACCCAGTACTTC
j_call: TRBJ2-7; d_call: NA; v_call: TRBV20-1; clone_size: NA; cdr3_length: 13; cdr3_aa: CSARGASAYEQYF; cdr3_nt: TGCAGTGCTAGAGGGGCCTCCGCCTACGAGCAGTACTTC
j_call: TRBJ1-1; d_call: NA; v_call: TRBV19; clone_size: NA; cdr3_length: 14; cdr3_aa: CASSMTISNTEAFF; cdr3_nt: TGTGCCAGTAGTATGACTATAAGCAACACTGAAGCTTTCTTT
j_call: TRBJ2-2; d_call: TRBD2; v_call: TRBV9; clone_size: NA; cdr3_length: 19; cdr3_aa: CASSPRQGAGLRRTGELFF; cdr3_nt: TGTGCCAGCAGCCCAAGGCAAGGAGCGGGGCTGAGACGCACCGGGGAGCTGTTTTTT
j_call: TRBJ1-1; d_call: NA; v_call: TRBV20-1; clone_size: NA; cdr3_length: 10; cdr3_aa: CSAGQGRAFF; cdr3_nt: TGCAGTGCTGGTCAGGGGCGAGCTTTCTTT
j_call: TRBJ2-1; d_call: NA; v_call: TRBV20-1; clone_size: NA; cdr3_length: 13; cdr3_aa: CSAQIRVNSEQFF; cdr3_nt: TGCAGTGCCCAGATCAGGGTGAACTCTGAGCAGTTCTTC
j_call: TRBJ2-1; d_call: NA; v_call: TRBV5-6; clone_size: few; cdr3_length: 14; cdr3_aa: CASSHPGGYNEQFF; cdr3_nt: TGTGCCAGCAGCCATCCCGGGGGTTACAATGAGCAGTTCTTC
j_call: TRBJ2-2; d_call: TRBD2; v_call: TRBV3-1; clone_size: NA; cdr3_length: 16; cdr3_aa: CASSQAPSGTTGELFF; cdr3_nt: TGTGCCAGCAGCCAGGCCCCTAGCGGGACAACCGGGGAGCTGTTTTTT
j_call: TRBJ2-5; d_call: NA; v_call: TRBV4-1; clone_size: NA; cdr3_length: 16; cdr3_aa: CASSQGVGGRQETQYF; cdr3_nt: TGCGCCAGCAGCCAAGGAGTGGGGGGGCGCCAAGAGACCCAGTACTTC
j_call: TRBJ2-1; d_call: TRBD1; v_call: TRBV5-1; clone_size: few; cdr3_length: 14; cdr3_aa: CASSPDRGRNEQFF; cdr3_nt: TGCGCCAGCAGCCCGGACAGGGGGCGGAATGAGCAGTTCTTC
j_call: TRBJ2-2; d_call: NA; v_call: TRBV5-8; clone_size: few; cdr3_length: 16; cdr3_aa: CASSRRGRANTGELFF; cdr3_nt: TGTGCCAGCAGCCGAAGGGGTAGGGCGAACACCGGGGAGCTGTTTTTT
j_call: TRBJ2-3; d_call: TRBD1; v_call: TRBV20-1; clone_size: NA; cdr3_length: 13; cdr3_aa: CSAIDRATDTQYF; cdr3_nt: TGCAGTGCAATCGACAGGGCGACAGATACGCAGTATTTT
j_call: TRBJ2-1; d_call: NA; v_call: TRBV4-3; clone_size: NA; cdr3_length: 15; cdr3_aa: CASSQESLPDQKQFF; cdr3_nt: TGCGCCAGCAGCCAAGAGAGCTTGCCGGACCAGAAGCAGTTCTTC
j_call: TRBJ2-3; d_call: NA; v_call: TRBV12-3/TRBV12-4; clone_size: many; cdr3_length: 13; cdr3_aa: CASSFPGTDTQYF; cdr3_nt: TGTGCCAGCAGTTTCCCTGGCACAGATACGCAGTATTTT
j_call: TRBJ1-2; d_call: TRBD1; v_call: TRBV4-3; clone_size: few; cdr3_length: 15; cdr3_aa: CASSHDRGFGYGYTF; cdr3_nt: TGCGCCAGCAGCCATGACAGGGGATTTGGCTATGGCTACACCTTC
j_call: TRBJ2-3; d_call: NA; v_call: TRBV3-1; clone_size: NA; cdr3_length: 16; cdr3_aa: CASSLGGRGARNTQYF; cdr3_nt: TGTGCCAGCAGCCTCGGGGGGCGAGGGGCTCGGAATACGCAGTATTTT
j_call: TRBJ1-1; d_call: NA; v_call: TRBV20-1; clone_size: NA; cdr3_length: 13; cdr3_aa: CSPREGAGTEAFF; cdr3_nt: TGCAGTCCTCGGGAAGGGGCTGGGACTGAAGCTTTCTTT
j_call: TRBJ2-7; d_call: NA; v_call: TRBV7-9; clone_size: NA; cdr3_length: 14; cdr3_aa: CASSSGLMDYEQYF; cdr3_nt: TGTGCCAGCAGCAGTGGGCTGATGGACTACGAGCAGTACTTC
j_call: TRBJ1-2; d_call: TRBD1; v_call: TRBV20-1; clone_size: NA; cdr3_length: 13; cdr3_aa: CSASPGTGYGYTF; cdr3_nt: TGCAGTGCTAGTCCAGGGACAGGGTATGGCTACACCTTC
j_call: TRBJ1-1; d_call: NA; v_call: TRBV7-9; clone_size: NA; cdr3_length: 14; cdr3_aa: CASIPDTMNTEAFF; cdr3_nt: TGTGCCAGCATCCCGGATACGATGAACACTGAAGCTTTCTTT
j_call: TRBJ1-5; d_call: NA; v_call: TRBV10-3; clone_size: few; cdr3_length: 13; cdr3_aa: CATRVESRQPQHF; cdr3_nt: TGTGCCACCAGGGTGGAGAGTAGACAGCCCCAGCATTTT
j_call: TRBJ1-3; d_call: TRBD1; v_call: TRBV9; clone_size: NA; cdr3_length: 15; cdr3_aa: CASSITGQTRNTIYF; cdr3_nt: TGTGCCAGCAGCATAACGGGACAGACCCGAAACACCATATATTTT